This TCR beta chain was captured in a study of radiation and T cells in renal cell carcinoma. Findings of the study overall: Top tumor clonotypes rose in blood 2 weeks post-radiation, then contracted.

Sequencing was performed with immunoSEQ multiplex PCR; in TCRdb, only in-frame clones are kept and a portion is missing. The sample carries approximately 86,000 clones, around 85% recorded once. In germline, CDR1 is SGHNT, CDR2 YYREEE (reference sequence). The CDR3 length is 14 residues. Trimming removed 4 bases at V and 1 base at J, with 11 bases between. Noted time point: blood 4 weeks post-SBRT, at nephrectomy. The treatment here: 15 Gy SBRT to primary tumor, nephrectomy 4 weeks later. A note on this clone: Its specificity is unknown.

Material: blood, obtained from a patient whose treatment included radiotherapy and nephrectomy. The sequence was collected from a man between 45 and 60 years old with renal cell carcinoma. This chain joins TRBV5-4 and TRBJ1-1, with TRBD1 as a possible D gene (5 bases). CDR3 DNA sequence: TGTGCCAGCAGCGGGGGGACGGCGAACACTGAAGCTTTCTTT. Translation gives CASSGGTANTEAFF. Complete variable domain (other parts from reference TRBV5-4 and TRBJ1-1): ETGVTQSPTHLIKTRGQQVTLRCSSQSGHNTVSWYQQALGQGPQFIFQYYREEENGRGNFPPRFSGLQFPNYSSELNVNALELDDSALYLCASSGGTANTEAFFGQGTRLTVV.